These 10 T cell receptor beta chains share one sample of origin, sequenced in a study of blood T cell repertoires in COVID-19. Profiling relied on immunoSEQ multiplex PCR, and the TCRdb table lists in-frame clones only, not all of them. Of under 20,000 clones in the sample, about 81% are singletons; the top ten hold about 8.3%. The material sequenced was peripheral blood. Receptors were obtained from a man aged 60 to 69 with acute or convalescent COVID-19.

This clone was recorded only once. In DNA, the CDR3 is TGTGCCAGCATCGGGACAGAGTCCCACCCGAGGGATGAAAAACTGTTTTTT. This codes for CASIGTESHPRDEKLFF. The rearrangement joins TRBV2 to TRBJ1-4; 7 bases are a match to TRBD1. Germline loops: CDR1 SNHLY, CDR2 FYNNEI. J lost 6 bases, V lost 7 bases, and 17 bases had no gene match. The CDR3 has 17 residues.

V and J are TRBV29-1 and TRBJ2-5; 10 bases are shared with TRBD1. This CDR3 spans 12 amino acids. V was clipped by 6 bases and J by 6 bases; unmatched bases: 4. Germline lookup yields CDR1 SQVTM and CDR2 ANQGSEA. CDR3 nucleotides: TGCAGCGTCGACAGGGGGCTAAAGACCCAGTACTTC. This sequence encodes CSVDRGLKTQYF.

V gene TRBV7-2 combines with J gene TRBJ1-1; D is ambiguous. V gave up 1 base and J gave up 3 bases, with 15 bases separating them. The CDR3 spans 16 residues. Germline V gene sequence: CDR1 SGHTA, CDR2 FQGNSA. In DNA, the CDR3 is TGTGCCAGCAGCTTAGTCCTATTCGGGTGGGACACTGAAGCTTTCTTT. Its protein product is CASSLVLFGWDTEAFF.

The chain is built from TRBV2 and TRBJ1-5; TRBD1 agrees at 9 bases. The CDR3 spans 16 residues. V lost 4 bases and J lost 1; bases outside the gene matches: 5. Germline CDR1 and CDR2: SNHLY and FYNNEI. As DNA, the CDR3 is TGTGCCAGCAGTGTTCCGACAGGGGGAAGCAATCAGCCCCAGCATTTT. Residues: CASSVPTGGSNQPQHF.

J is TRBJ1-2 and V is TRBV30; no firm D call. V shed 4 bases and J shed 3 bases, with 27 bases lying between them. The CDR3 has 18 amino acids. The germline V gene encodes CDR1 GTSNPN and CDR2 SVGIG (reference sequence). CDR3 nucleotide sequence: TGTGCCTGGACAACCGGGATTGAAGTCCCAGGCTTGCACTATGGCTACACCTTC. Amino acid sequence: CAWTTGIEVPGLHYGYTF. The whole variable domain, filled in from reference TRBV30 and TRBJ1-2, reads SQTIHQWPATLVQPVGSPLSLECTVEGTSNPNLYWYRQAAGRGLQLLFYSVGIGQISSEVPQNLSASRPQDRQFILSSKKLLLSDSGFYLCAWTTGIEVPGLHYGYTFGSGTRLTVV.

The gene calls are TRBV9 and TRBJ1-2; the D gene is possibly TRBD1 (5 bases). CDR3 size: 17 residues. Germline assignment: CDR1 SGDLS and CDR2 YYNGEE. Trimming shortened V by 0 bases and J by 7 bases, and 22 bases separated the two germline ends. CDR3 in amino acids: CASSVGVVEGLGLGYTF. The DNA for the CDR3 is TGTGCCAGCAGCGTAGGGGTCGTTGAGGGACTAGGGCTTGGCTACACCTTC. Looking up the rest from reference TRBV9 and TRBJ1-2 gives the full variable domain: DSGVTQTPKHLITATGQRVTLRCSPRSGDLSVYWYQQSLDQGLQFLIQYYNGEERAKGNILERFSAQQFPDLHSELNLSSLELGDSALYFCASSVGVVEGLGLGYTFGSGTRLTVV.

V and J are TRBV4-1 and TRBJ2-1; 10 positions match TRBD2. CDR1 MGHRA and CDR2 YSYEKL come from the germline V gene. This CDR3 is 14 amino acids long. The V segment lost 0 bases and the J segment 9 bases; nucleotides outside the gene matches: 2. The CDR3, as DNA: TGCGCCAGCAGCCAAGATAGACTAGCGGGTGAGCAGTTCTTC. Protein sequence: CASSQDRLAGEQFF.

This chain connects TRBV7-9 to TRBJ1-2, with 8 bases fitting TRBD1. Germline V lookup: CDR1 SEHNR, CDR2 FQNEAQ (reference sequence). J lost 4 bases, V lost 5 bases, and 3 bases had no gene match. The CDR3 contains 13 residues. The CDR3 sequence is CASSPQGGYGYTF. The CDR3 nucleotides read TGTGCCAGCAGCCCACAGGGGGGCTATGGCTACACCTTC.

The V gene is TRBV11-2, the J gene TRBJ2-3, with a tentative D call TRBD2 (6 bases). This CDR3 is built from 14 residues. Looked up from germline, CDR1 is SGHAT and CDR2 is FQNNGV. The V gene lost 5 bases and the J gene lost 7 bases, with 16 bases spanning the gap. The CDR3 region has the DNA TGTGCCAGCAGCCCACCTAGGAGGGTAAATACGCAGTATTTT. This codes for CASSPPRRVNTQYF. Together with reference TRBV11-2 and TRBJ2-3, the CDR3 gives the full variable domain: EAGVAQSPRYKIIEKRQSVAFWCNPISGHATLYWYQQILGQGPKLLIQFQNNGVVDDSQLPKDRFSAERLKGVDSTLKIQPAKLEDSAVYLCASSPPRRVNTQYFGPGTRLTVL.

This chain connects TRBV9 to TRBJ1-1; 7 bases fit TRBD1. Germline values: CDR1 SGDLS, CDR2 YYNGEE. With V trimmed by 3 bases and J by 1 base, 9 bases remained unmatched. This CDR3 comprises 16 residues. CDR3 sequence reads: CASSETGILQNTEAFF. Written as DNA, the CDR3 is TGTGCCAGCAGCGAGACAGGGATACTACAGAACACTGAAGCTTTCTTT.